The clone carrying this T cell receptor beta chain occurred many times. The sample belongs to a study of Graves' ophthalmopathy and Graves' hyperthyroidism. The CDR3 is 14 amino acids. Germline CDR1 DFQATT, CDR2 SNEGSKA (reference sequence). Trimming took 5 bases from V and 2 from J, leaving 15 bases between them. RNA served as the template for amplifying TCR beta CDR3 regions. RT-PCR with HTBI primers came first, then second-round multiplex PCR. A single record per CDR3 protein comes from TCRdb applying MiXCR to the multiplex PCR reads. The table has a few hundred thousand distinct CDR3 sequences, about a sixth seen once.

This sequence was found in an adult woman with stable Graves' hyperthyroidism. Sequencing was performed on peripheral blood. The rearrangement uses TRBV20-1 and TRBJ1-2; unclear D gene. Here the CDR3 reads CSAYPTSTNYGYTF. The CDR3 DNA is TGCAGTGCTTATCCAACCAGTACGAACTATGGCTACACCTTC.